Listed below are T cell receptor beta chains from one sample, sequenced in a study of cytomegalovirus exposure and HLA in healthy donors. Profiled with immunoSEQ multiplex PCR; TCRdb holds only in-frame clones, not every one. The table lists around 300,000 clones, 72% of them singletons. The sequenced sample was PBMCs. These receptors were obtained from a female donor in good health and CMV-seronegative. CDR3s include the opening cysteine and the closing phenylalanine or tryptophan. A D gene is named only where the DNA matches it firmly. A clone size is listed for some rows: how often the clone was seen (once, few, many), or a class if it is expanded.

TGTGCCTGTCCAGGGGGCAATGGCTACACCTTC CACPGGNGYTF TRBD1 TRBJ1-2 TRBV30 few
TGTGCCAGCAGCCGTAGGGGCTCCGGGGAGCTGTTTTTT CASSRRGSGELFF NA TRBJ2-2 TRBV5-6 few
TGCAGCGTTGTGGGGCAGGTGAACACTGAAGCTTTCTTT CSVVGQVNTEAFF NA TRBJ1-1 TRBV29-1 NA
TGTGCCAGCAGCTTGGCTCTACCCGGGACTAGCGGGAGTGGTAGAGATACGCAGTATTTT CASSLALPGTSGSGRDTQYF TRBD2 TRBJ2-3 TRBV5-4 NA
TGTGCCAGTAACTCCGGGGCGGGGGGCCTCACCGGGGAGCTGTTTTTT CASNSGAGGLTGELFF TRBD2 TRBJ2-2 TRBV19 few
TGTGCCAGCAGCTTCCCTTGGCATGAGCAGTTCTTC CASSFPWHEQFF NA TRBJ2-1 TRBV11-3 NA
TGTGCCAGCACTAGCACAGCACTTTCACCCCTCCACTTT CASTSTALSPLHF NA TRBJ1-6 TRBV2 NA
TGTGCTAGCAGCTTAGTAGCGGGCACTGAAGCTTTCTTT CASSLVAGTEAFF NA TRBJ1-1 TRBV7-7 NA
TGCGCCAGCAGCTTGGGAGTCTCTTTCTCCTACGAGCAGTACTTC CASSLGVSFSYEQYF NA TRBJ2-7 TRBV5-1 few
TGTGCCAGCAGCCACAGAGGACTAGCGGGCTTCCCCTACGAGCAGTACTTC CASSHRGLAGFPYEQYF TRBD2 TRBJ2-7 TRBV7-6 NA
TGTGCCAGCAGCTTACAGACGAACGAGGTGGATACGCAGTATTTT CASSLQTNEVDTQYF NA TRBJ2-3 TRBV7-9 NA
TGTGCCAGCAGCTTCCCCACGACAGGGGTGAAAGGCTACACCTTC CASSFPTTGVKGYTF TRBD1 TRBJ1-2 TRBV5-4 NA
TGTGCCAGCAGCTTAAGGGGACTAGCGGTCTACAATGAGCAGTTCTTC CASSLRGLAVYNEQFF TRBD2 TRBJ2-1 TRBV13 NA
TGTGCCAGCAGCTTGACGGGAGAACTCTACGAGCAGTACTTC CASSLTGELYEQYF NA TRBJ2-7 TRBV7-9 NA
TGCGCCAGCAGGCTTGGACAGGGGGCTGCCGGGGAGCTGTTTTTT CASRLGQGAAGELFF TRBD1 TRBJ2-2 TRBV5-1 NA
TGTGCCAGCAGCCAGGGTCCCCGTCGGGGAAACTATGGCTACACCTTC CASSQGPRRGNYGYTF NA TRBJ1-2 TRBV14 NA
TGTGCCAGCAGTAACCCGGGACAGCGAACCTACGAGCAGTACTTC CASSNPGQRTYEQYF TRBD1 TRBJ2-7 TRBV6-5 NA
TGTGCCAGCAGGCGTGTAGCGGGAGGGCAAGAGACCCAGTACTTC CASRRVAGGQETQYF TRBD2 TRBJ2-5 TRBV6-6 NA
TGCGCCAGCAGCCCAGGGACAGGATTATACAATGAGCAGTTCTTC CASSPGTGLYNEQFF TRBD1 TRBJ2-1 TRBV5-1 few
TGCGCCAGCAGCTTATTAGCGGGAGCCCAAACCGAGACCCAGTACTTC CASSLLAGAQTETQYF TRBD2 TRBJ2-5 TRBV5-1 NA
TGTGCCAGCAGCGTAGGGGGGGTAAACACTGAAGCTTTCTTT CASSVGGVNTEAFF NA TRBJ1-1 TRBV9 NA
TGTGCCAGTAGGAGAGACAGGGCTAACACCGGGGAGCTGTTTTTT CASRRDRANTGELFF TRBD1 TRBJ2-2 TRBV19 NA
TGTGCCAGCAGCGTAGGAGTCTCCTACAATGAGCAGTTCTTC CASSVGVSYNEQFF NA TRBJ2-1 TRBV9 NA
TGTGCCAGCAGCCCCAGACTAGCGGGGGGGACAGATACGCAGTATTTT CASSPRLAGGTDTQYF TRBD2 TRBJ2-3 TRBV13 NA
TGTGCCACTACGGGACAGGGATCCTACGAGCAGTACTTC CATTGQGSYEQYF TRBD1 TRBJ2-7 TRBV2 NA
TGTGCCAGCAGCCCGACAGGCGACGGGGCCAACGTCCTGACTTTC CASSPTGDGANVLTF NA TRBJ2-6 TRBV6-5 NA